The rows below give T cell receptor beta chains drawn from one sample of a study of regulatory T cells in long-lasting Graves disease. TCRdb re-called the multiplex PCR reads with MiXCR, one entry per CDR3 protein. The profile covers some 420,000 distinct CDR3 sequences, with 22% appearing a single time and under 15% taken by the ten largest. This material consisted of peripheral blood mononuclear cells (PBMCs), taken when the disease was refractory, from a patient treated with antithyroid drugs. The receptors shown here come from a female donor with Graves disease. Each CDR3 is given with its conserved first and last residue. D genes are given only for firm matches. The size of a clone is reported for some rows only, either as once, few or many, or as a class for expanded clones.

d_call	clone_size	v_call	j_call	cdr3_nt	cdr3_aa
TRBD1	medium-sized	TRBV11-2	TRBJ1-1	TGTGCCAGCAGGAGGACAGGGCGCGACGACACTGAAGCTTTCTTT	CASRRTGRDDTEAFF
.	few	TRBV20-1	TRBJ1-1	TGCAGTGTTACTACCCAGGGGCCCGACACTGAAGCTTTCTTT	CSVTTQGPDTEAFF
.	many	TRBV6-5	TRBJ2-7	TGTGCCAGCAGTTACTCGGACGGCAGCCCCTACGAGCAGTACTTC	CASSYSDGSPYEQYF
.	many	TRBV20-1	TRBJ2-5	TGCAGTGCTAGTGCGAGAGAGACCCAGTACTTC	CSASARETQYF
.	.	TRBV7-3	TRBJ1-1	TGTGCCAGCAGCCTCAACGGGGGGGCGAGCACTGAAGCTTTCTTT	CASSLNGGASTEAFF
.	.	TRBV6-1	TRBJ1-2	TGTGCCAGCAGCCGAAGCCGTGGGCAGAGATATGGCTACACCTTC	CASSRSRGQRYGYTF
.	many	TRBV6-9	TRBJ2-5	TGTGCCAGCAGTTCAAGACTGAACTACGAGACCCAGTACTTC	CASSSRLNYETQYF
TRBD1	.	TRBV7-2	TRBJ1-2	TGTGCCAGCAGCGACGACAGGGGAAATGGCTACACCTTC	CASSDDRGNGYTF
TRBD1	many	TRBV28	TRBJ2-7	TGTGCCAGCAGTTCCTCGGACAGGGGGGGTCTCGAGCAGTACTTC	CASSSSDRGGLEQYF
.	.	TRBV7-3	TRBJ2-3	TGTGCCAGCAGCCTGAGAAGGGGTATAGATACGCAGTATTTT	CASSLRRGIDTQYF
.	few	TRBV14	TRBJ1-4	TGTGCCAGCAGCCAAGTTTCCGAAGCAACTAATGAAAAACTGTTTTTT	CASSQVSEATNEKLFF
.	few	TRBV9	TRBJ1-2	TGTGCCAGCAGCGTAGCGGGGGGTGGCTACACCTTC	CASSVAGGGYTF
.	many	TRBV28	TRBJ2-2	TGTGCCAGCAGTCCCTTTTCCGGGGAGCTGTTTTTT	CASSPFSGELFF
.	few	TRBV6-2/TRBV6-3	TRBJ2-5	TGTGCCAGCAGTTACGTCGCAGGGGCAGAGACCCAGTACTTC	CASSYVAGAETQYF
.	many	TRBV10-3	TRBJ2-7	TGTGCCATCAGTGAGTCTGGACGATCCGGTGGGACCTACGAGCAGTACTTC	CAISESGRSGGTYEQYF
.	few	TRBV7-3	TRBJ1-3	TGTGCCAGCAGCTTAAGCGGTGGAGACACCATATATTTT	CASSLSGGDTIYF
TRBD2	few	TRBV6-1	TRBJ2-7	TGTGCCAGCAAACCTTCTAGCGGGTTCTACGAGCAGTACTTC	CASKPSSGFYEQYF
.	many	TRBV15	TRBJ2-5	TGTGCCACCAGCGGTGGGACGGACCAAGAGACCCAGTACTTC	CATSGGTDQETQYF
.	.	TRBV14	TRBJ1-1	TGTGCCAGCAGCCCCCTGGACAGATTAAACACTGAAGCTTTCTTT	CASSPLDRLNTEAFF
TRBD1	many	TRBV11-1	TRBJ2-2	TGTGCCAGCAGCGGGACAGGGTGGAACACCGGGGAGCTGTTTTTT	CASSGTGWNTGELFF
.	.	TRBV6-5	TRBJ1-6	TGTGCCAGCAGTTACTCGAAAGGGTTTGGGTCACCCCTCCACTTT	CASSYSKGFGSPLHF
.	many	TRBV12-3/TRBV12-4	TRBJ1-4	TGTGCCAGCACCCGGGACACGGGCCTTAATGAAAAACTGTTTTTT	CASTRDTGLNEKLFF